A selection of T cell receptor beta chains follows, all from one sample in a study of shared clonotypes between healthy human individuals. Profiling relied on immunoSEQ multiplex PCR, and the TCRdb table lists in-frame clones only, not all of them. Of a few hundred thousand clones in the sample, less than 85% were seen once. Sequencing used memory CD4+ T cells sorted from blood. The source is a man between 25 and 39 years old in good health. The CDR3 runs from the conserved cysteine through the conserved F or W. D genes are given only for firm matches. Clone size, where shown, is once, few, many, or a class for clones that have expanded.

D,V,size,J,DNA,CDR3
-,TRBV19,few,TRBJ2-7,TGTGCCAGTAGTACCCGGGGGGCCGAGCAGTACTTC,CASSTRGAEQYF
TRBD1,TRBV29-1,-,TRBJ1-2,TGCAGCGGACAGGGGGCGAGTGGCTACACCTTC,CSGQGASGYTF
-,TRBV9,few,TRBJ2-3,TGTGCCAGCAGCCCCTTAGGGGCTCTCGCAGATACGCAGTATTTT,CASSPLGALADTQYF
-,TRBV5-1,-,TRBJ1-5,TGCGCCAGCAGCTTGGGGGACGCGGCCGCGGGCAATCAGCCCCAGCATTTT,CASSLGDAAAGNQPQHF
-,TRBV18,many,TRBJ2-3,TGTGCCAGCTCACCACTCGCGGGTACAGATACGCAGTATTTT,CASSPLAGTDTQYF
TRBD1,TRBV6-1,-,TRBJ2-1,TGTGCCAGCAGTTATACAGGGGACAATGAGCAGTTCTTC,CASSYTGDNEQFF
-,TRBV27,-,TRBJ2-7,TGTGCCAGCAGGAATACAGGATTCTACGAGCAGTACTTC,CASRNTGFYEQYF
-,TRBV7-2,-,TRBJ2-3,TGTGCCAGCAGCCCGCTGCAAGATACGCAGTATTTT,CASSPLQDTQYF
-,TRBV18,-,TRBJ2-7,TGTGCCAGCTCACCAGGCGGTTACGAGCAGTACTTC,CASSPGGYEQYF
-,TRBV15,-,TRBJ1-1,TGTGCCACCAGCAGCGCCAAGGATGGATATACTGAAGCTTTCTTT,CATSSAKDGYTEAFF
-,TRBV5-4,-,TRBJ2-3,TGTGCCACAAAGGCCCGCGAGGCTAGCACAGATACGCAGTATTTT,CATKAREASTDTQYF
-,TRBV5-1,-,TRBJ2-3,TGCGCCAGCAGCTTAGACCCCGAGACTACGCAGTATTTT,CASSLDPETTQYF
-,TRBV29-1,-,TRBJ2-1,TGCAGCGGGGGGTTCAGCGACAATGAGCAGTTCTTC,CSGGFSDNEQFF
TRBD1,TRBV2,-,TRBJ2-5,TGTGCCAGCAGTCAACAGGGGGCGCCGTACGAGACCCAGTACTTC,CASSQQGAPYETQYF
-,TRBV25-1,-,TRBJ2-2,TGTGCCAGCAGTGTAGGTTCAGGGGACACCGGGGAGCTGTTTTTT,CASSVGSGDTGELFF
-,TRBV6-1,-,TRBJ2-3,TGTGCCAGCAGTGCGGGGGCGCCCTTGGTAGATACGCAGTATTTT,CASSAGAPLVDTQYF
TRBD1,TRBV5-5,-,TRBJ1-2,TGTGCCAGCAGCTTGGGGGTGGACAGGGCTAACTATGGCTACACCTTC,CASSLGVDRANYGYTF